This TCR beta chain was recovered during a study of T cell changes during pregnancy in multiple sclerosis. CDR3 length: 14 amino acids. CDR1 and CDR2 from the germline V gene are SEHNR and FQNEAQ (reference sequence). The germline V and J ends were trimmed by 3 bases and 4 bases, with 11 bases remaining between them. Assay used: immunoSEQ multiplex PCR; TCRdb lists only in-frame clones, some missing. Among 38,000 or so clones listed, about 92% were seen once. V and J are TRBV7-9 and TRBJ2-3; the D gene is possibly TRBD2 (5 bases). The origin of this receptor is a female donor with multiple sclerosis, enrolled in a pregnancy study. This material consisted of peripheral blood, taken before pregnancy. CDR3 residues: CASSFAGLADTQYF. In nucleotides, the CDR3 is TGTGCCAGCAGCTTTGCGGGCCTCGCAGATACGCAGTATTTT. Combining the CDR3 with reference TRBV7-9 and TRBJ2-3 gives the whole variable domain DTGVSQNPRHKITKRGQNVTFRCDPISEHNRLYWYRQTLGQGPEFLTYFQNEAQLEKSRLLSDRFSAERPKGSFSTLEIQRTEQGDSAMYLCASSFAGLADTQYFGPGTRLTVL.